These 13 T cell receptor beta chains originate from one sample sequenced in a study of cytomegalovirus exposure and HLA in healthy donors. In the PCR, 60 Vbeta and 13 Jbeta primers were used. The data were produced by immunoSEQ multiplex PCR, yet TCRdb's version contains in-frame clones alone and is incomplete. The sample yields 150,000 to 200,000 clones, approximately 80% seen once. Sequenced material: PBMCs. These receptors were taken from a boy aged 5 to 17 in good health and CMV-seronegative.

The rearrangement links TRBV5-4 to TRBJ2-1; 7 nucleotides align to TRBD2. Trimming at V came to 1 base and at J to 2 bases, leaving 3 bases not matched to a gene. Germline V gene data show CDR1 as SGHNT and CDR2 as YYREEE (reference sequence). The CDR3 runs to 15 residues. CDR3 coding DNA: TGTGCCAGCAGCTTGTTGAGCGGGACCTACAATGAGCAGTTCTTC. Translating gives CASSLLSGTYNEQFF.

This chain uses TRBV29-1 with TRBJ1-1; 9 nucleotides agree with TRBD1. Trimming took 3 bases from V and 5 from J; bases not matched to a gene: 7. Per germline, CDR1 SQVTM and CDR2 ANQGSEA. The CDR3 sequence is 14 residues long. CDR3 DNA sequence: TGCAGCGTTGACGGGACAGGGAGGGGGACTGAAGCTTTCTTT. It yields the protein CSVDGTGRGTEAFF.

The chain recombines TRBV29-1 with TRBJ2-7; possible D gene TRBD1, 5 bases. The germline V gene has CDR1 SQVTM and CDR2 ANQGSEA. V shed 1 base and J shed 4 bases, with 11 bases lying between them. The CDR3 runs 13 residues. The CDR3 nucleotides are TGCAGCGTTGAAGTAGGCAGGGAATACGAGCAGTACTTC. It encodes CSVEVGREYEQYF.

J is TRBJ2-3 and V is TRBV11-1, with TRBD2 matching over 7 bases. The CDR3 loop spans 17 amino acids. CDR1 SGHAT and CDR2 FQDESV come from the germline V gene (reference sequence). V was pared by 0 bases and J by 2 bases, with 8 bases of the junction left unmatched. The CDR3 is CASSLAYWGGDTDTQYF. As DNA, the CDR3 is TGTGCCAGCAGCTTAGCGTATTGGGGGGGGGACACAGATACGCAGTATTTT. Full variable domain (outside the CDR3, taken from reference TRBV11-1 and TRBJ2-3): EAEVAQSPRYKITEKSQAVAFWCDPISGHATLYWYRQILGQGPELLVQFQDESVVDDSQLPKDRFSAERLKGVDSTLKIQPAELGDSAMYLCASSLAYWGGDTDTQYFGPGTRLTVL.

The CDR3 DNA sequence: TGTGCCAGCAGTTACTCTGTACAGGGCGTTAACTATGGCTACACCTTC. Protein: CASSYSVQGVNYGYTF. The chain combines TRBV6-6 with TRBJ1-2, with D possibly matching TRBD1 (6 bases). Germline CDR1 reads MNHNY; CDR2 reads SVGAGI (reference sequence). Deletions cut 0 bases from V and 1 base from J, with 12 bases between. The CDR3 is 16 amino acids.

The CDR3 DNA follows: TGCGCCAGCAGCCAAGCCCCCCCGCAAACAGCAGATACGCAGTATTTT. This gives the protein CASSQAPPQTADTQYF. The chain couples TRBV4-1 to TRBJ2-3, with no clear D. V lost 1 base and J 4 bases, leaving 15 bases between the germline ends. The CDR3 is 16 amino acids. Germline V gene data show CDR1 as MGHRA and CDR2 as YSYEKL.

The rearrangement joins TRBV4-1 to TRBJ2-3; 10 bases match TRBD2. The germline V gene encodes CDR1 MGHRA and CDR2 YSYEKL. The CDR3 covers 17 residues. V lost 0 bases, J lost 2 bases, and 5 bases stayed unmatched. This chain's CDR3 is CASSQEILAGSTDTQYF. The CDR3 region has the DNA TGCGCCAGCAGCCAAGAAATACTAGCGGGGTCCACAGATACGCAGTATTTT.

V usage is TRBV5-4 and J usage is TRBJ1-1; D uncertain. Trimming pared 5 bases from V and 0 bases from J, leaving 8 bases between. CDR3 length equals 13 residues. CDR1 SGHNT and CDR2 YYREEE come from the germline V gene (reference sequence). Here the CDR3 reads CASRREMNTEAFF. CDR3 bases: TGTGCCAGCAGGCGGGAGATGAACACTGAAGCTTTCTTT.

The rearrangement uses TRBV30 and TRBJ2-1; maybe TRBD1 (5 bases). The CDR3 has 16 residues. Trimming shortened V by 0 bases and J by 2 bases, and 14 bases separated the two germline ends. Germline-derived CDR1 and CDR2 are GTSNPN and SVGIG (reference sequence). The CDR3 reads CAWSVPVSGTYNEQFF. The CDR3 coding sequence is TGTGCCTGGAGTGTACCCGTGTCAGGGACCTACAATGAGCAGTTCTTC.

V is TRBV6-1 and J is TRBJ2-2; 8 bases are shared with TRBD2. V shed 3 bases, J shed 6 bases, and the junction held 6 bases outside the gene matches. Germline V CDR1 and CDR2: MNHNS, SASEGT. The CDR3 consists of 15 residues. The CDR3, as DNA: TGTGCCAGCAGTGATACGGGAGGGCCTGCCGGGGAGCTGTTTTTT. Amino acid sequence: CASSDTGGPAGELFF.

The chain couples TRBV7-2 to TRBJ2-3; 10 bases match TRBD2. From germline, CDR1 is SGHTA and CDR2 FQGNSA. The CDR3 totals 15 residues. With V trimmed by 7 bases and J by 1 base, 5 bases remained unmatched. The CDR3 region is CASTKRGGGTDTQYF. DNA of the CDR3: TGTGCCAGCACCAAGCGGGGGGGAGGCACAGATACGCAGTATTTT.

A remark on this clone: The sample holds other DNA sequences that translate to the same CDR3. This rearrangement joins TRBV30 to TRBJ2-7; D gene uncertain. Trimming pared 2 bases from V and 6 bases from J, leaving 11 bases between. The CDR3 length is 12 residues. Germline V gene data show CDR1 as GTSNPN and CDR2 as SVGIG (reference sequence). CDR3 nucleotides: TGTGCCTGGAGTTTCTCCGGTGGCGAGCAGTACTTC. Translation gives CAWSFSGGEQYF.

V usage is TRBV9 and J usage is TRBJ2-1, with TRBD2 as a possible D gene (7 bases). This CDR3 contains 18 residues. Germline V CDR1 and CDR2: SGDLS, YYNGEE. Trimming took 4 bases from V and 0 from J, leaving 20 bases between them. The CDR3 reads CASSSPVRGRGSYNEQFF. Written as DNA, the CDR3 is TGTGCCAGCAGCTCCCCAGTTAGGGGGAGGGGCTCCTACAATGAGCAGTTCTTC.